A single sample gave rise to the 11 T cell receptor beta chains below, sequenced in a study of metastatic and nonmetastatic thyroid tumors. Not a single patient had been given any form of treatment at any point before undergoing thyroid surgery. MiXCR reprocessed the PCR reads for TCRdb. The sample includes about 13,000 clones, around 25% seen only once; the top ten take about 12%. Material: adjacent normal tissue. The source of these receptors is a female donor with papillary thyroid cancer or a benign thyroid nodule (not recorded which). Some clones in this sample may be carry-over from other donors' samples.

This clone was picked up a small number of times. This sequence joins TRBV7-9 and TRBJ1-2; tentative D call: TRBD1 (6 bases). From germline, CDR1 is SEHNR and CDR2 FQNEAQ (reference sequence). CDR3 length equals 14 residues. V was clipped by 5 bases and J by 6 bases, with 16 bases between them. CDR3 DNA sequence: TGTGCCAGCAGCCATACCGACAGGACCCATGGCTACACCTTC. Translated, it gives CASSHTDRTHGYTF.

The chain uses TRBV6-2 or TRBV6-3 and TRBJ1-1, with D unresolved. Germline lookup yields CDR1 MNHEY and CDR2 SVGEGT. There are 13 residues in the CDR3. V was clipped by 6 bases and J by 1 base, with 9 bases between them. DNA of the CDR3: TGTGCCAGCAGAAAACAGTGGAACACTGAAGCTTTCTTT. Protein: CASRKQWNTEAFF.

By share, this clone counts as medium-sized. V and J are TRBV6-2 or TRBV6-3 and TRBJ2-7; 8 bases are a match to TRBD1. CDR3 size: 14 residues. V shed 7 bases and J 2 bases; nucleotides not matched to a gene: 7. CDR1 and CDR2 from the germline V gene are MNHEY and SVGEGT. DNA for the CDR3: TGTGCCAGCAACCAGGACAGGGAAGCCTACGAGCAGTACTTC. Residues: CASNQDREAYEQYF.

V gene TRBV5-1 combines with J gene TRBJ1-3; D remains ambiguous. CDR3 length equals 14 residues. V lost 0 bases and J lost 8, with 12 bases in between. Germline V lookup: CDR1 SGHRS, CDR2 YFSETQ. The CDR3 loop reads CASSLGGRRDTIYF. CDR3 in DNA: TGCGCCAGCAGCTTGGGTGGTAGGAGAGACACCATATATTTT.

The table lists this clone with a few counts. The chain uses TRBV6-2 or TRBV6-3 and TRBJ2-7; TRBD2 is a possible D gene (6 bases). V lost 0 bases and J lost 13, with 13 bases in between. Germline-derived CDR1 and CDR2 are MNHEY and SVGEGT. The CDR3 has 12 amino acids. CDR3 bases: TGTGCCAGCAGTTACTCGGCGGGGACGGGATACTTC. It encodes CASSYSAGTGYF.

This CDR3 reads CASSPAGTGNQPQHF. The CDR3, as DNA: TGTGCCAGCAGCCCCGCGGGGACGGGCAATCAGCCCCAGCATTTT. The chain uses TRBV6-2 or TRBV6-3 and TRBJ1-5; D perhaps matches TRBD1 (5 bases). V was clipped by 6 bases and J by 2 bases, with 14 bases between them. The CDR3 runs 15 residues. Germline CDR1 is MNHEY and CDR2 is SVGEGT.

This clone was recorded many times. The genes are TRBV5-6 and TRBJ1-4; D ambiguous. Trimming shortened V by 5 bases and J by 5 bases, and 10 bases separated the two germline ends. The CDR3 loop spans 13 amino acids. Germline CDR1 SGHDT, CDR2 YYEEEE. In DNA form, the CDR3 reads TGTGCCAGCAGGGTGGGAAGAAATGAAAAACTGTTTTTT. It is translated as CASRVGRNEKLFF.

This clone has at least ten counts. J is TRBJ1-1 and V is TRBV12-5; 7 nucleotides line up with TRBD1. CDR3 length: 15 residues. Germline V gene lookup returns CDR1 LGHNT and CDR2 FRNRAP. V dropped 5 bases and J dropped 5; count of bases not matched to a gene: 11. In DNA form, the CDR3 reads TGTGCTAGTGGTCCCGGAACAGGGGTGGGGACTGAAGCTTTCTTT. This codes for CASGPGTGVGTEAFF. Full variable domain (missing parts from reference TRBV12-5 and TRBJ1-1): DARVTQTPRHKVTEMGQEVTMRCQPILGHNTVFWYRQTMMQGLELLAYFRNRAPLDDSGMPKDRFSAEMPDATLATLKIQPSEPRDSAVYFCASGPGTGVGTEAFFGQGTRLTVV.

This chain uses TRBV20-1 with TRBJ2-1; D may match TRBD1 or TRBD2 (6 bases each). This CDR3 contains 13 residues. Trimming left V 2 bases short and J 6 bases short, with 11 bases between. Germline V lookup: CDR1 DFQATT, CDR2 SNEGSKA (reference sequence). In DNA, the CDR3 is TGCAGTGCTAGACGAGGGGGGATCAATGAGCAGTTCTTC. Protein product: CSARRGGINEQFF.

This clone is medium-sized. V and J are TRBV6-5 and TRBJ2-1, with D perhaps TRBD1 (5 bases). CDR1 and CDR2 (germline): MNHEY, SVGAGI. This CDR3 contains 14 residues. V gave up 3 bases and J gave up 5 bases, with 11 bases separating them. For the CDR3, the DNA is TGTGCCAGCAGTTATGTGCGGACACACAATGAGCAGTTCTTC. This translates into CASSYVRTHNEQFF.

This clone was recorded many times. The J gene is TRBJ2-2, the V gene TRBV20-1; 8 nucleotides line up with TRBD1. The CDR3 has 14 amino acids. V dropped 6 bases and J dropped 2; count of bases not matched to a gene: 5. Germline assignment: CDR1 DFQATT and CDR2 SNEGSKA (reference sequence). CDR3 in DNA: TGCAGTGCCAAAGGACAGGGAAACACCGGGGAGCTGTTTTTT. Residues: CSAKGQGNTGELFF.